Below, 9 T cell receptor beta chains from the same sample are listed, as sequenced in a study of graft-versus-host responses after intestinal transplantation. TCRdb keeps only in-frame clones here, not all; method: immunoSEQ multiplex PCR. The data hold about 110,000 clones, with about 94% observed a single time. Antigens for these TCRs are unknown. The source was unstimulated CD8+ T cells sorted from spleen or lymph node cells, collected before intestinal transplant. Every receptor here comes from a human donor who received an intestinal transplant.

The V gene is TRBV7-9, the J gene TRBJ2-7; TRBD2 matches 7 bases. The V and J ends lost 4 bases and 5 bases, in that order; junction bases with no gene match: 11. The CDR3 runs to 15 residues. Germline CDR1 SEHNR, CDR2 FQNEAQ (reference sequence). The CDR3: CASSSPMTSTNEQYF. The CDR3 DNA follows: TGTGCCAGCAGCTCACCCATGACTAGCACCAACGAGCAGTACTTC. The complete variable domain, with remaining parts taken from reference TRBV7-9 and TRBJ2-7, reads DTGVSQNPRHKITKRGQNVTFRCDPISEHNRLYWYRQTLGQGPEFLTYFQNEAQLEKSRLLSDRFSAERPKGSFSTLEIQRTEQGDSAMYLCASSSPMTSTNEQYFGPGTRLTVT.

The CDR3 region is CASGLIVGGPDTQYF. In DNA, the CDR3 is TGTGCTAGTGGTTTGATTGTGGGAGGGCCGGATACGCAGTATTTT. This sequence joins TRBV12-5 and TRBJ2-3; 7 nucleotides align to TRBD2. This CDR3 has 15 residues. Per the germline V gene, CDR1 is LGHNT and CDR2 is FRNRAP. The V and J ends lost 2 bases and 6 bases, in that order; junction bases with no gene match: 8.

This chain's CDR3 is CASSQVLFLTNTQYF. The CDR3 DNA sequence: TGCGCCAGCAGCCAAGTTCTCTTCTTGACAAATACGCAGTATTTT. The chain combines TRBV4-1 with TRBJ2-3; D not certain. The V end was cut by 1 base, the J end by 7 bases, with 15 bases between. CDR3 length: 15 amino acids. CDR1 and CDR2 from the germline V gene are MGHRA and YSYEKL.

As DNA, the CDR3 is TGTGCCAGCAGTGAATGGACAGGGGTAACCACTGAAGCTTTCTTT. Its protein product is CASSEWTGVTTEAFF. This chain connects TRBV2 to TRBJ1-1; 9 bases are shared with TRBD1. The CDR3 is 15 amino acids. The V and J ends lost 2 bases and 4 bases, in that order; junction bases with no gene match: 5. The germline V gene encodes CDR1 SNHLY and CDR2 FYNNEI.

The chain combines TRBV4-1 with TRBJ1-2, with 7 bases aligning to TRBD1. CDR1 is MGHRA, CDR2 YSYEKL, per germline. The CDR3 runs to 15 residues. Trimming cost V 1 base and J 8 bases; bases outside gene matches: 10. DNA for the CDR3: TGCGCCAGCAGCCAAGGAGACAGGGTCCACGGAGGCTACACCTTC. As protein: CASSQGDRVHGGYTF.

This chain connects TRBV6-5 to TRBJ2-7, with D possibly matching TRBD1 (6 bases). Per the germline V gene, CDR1 is MNHEY and CDR2 is SVGAGI. The CDR3 has 13 amino acids. V was cut by 5 bases and J by 3 bases, with 11 bases left in between. The CDR3 sequence: CASSQGTYYEQYF. CDR3 nucleotide sequence: TGTGCCAGCAGTCAAGGGACATACTACGAGCAGTACTTC.

V gene TRBV5-4 combines with J gene TRBJ2-7; a possible D gene is TRBD2 (5 bases). The CDR3 extends over 12 amino acids. With 0 bases removed from V and 7 bases from J, the gap between germline ends came to 8 bases. Germline V CDR1 and CDR2: SGHNT, YYREEE (reference sequence). The chain's CDR3 is CASSLDPGEQYF. In nucleotides, the CDR3 is TGTGCCAGCAGCTTGGACCCGGGGGAGCAGTACTTC.

This clone has a single count. The genes are TRBV7-9 and TRBJ2-7; D is tentatively TRBD1 or TRBD2 (5 bases each). This CDR3 spans 13 amino acids. CDR1 is SEHNR and CDR2 is FQNEAQ in the germline V gene (reference sequence). The V gene lost 6 bases and the J gene lost 2 bases, with 11 bases spanning the gap. CDR3 bases: TGTGCCAGCAGTCCGGGACGAACCTACGAGCAGTACTTC. Residues: CASSPGRTYEQYF.

This chain links TRBV5-6 with TRBJ1-2; D may be TRBD1 (5 bases). The CDR3 is made up of 15 amino acids. Germline CDR1 SGHDT, CDR2 YYEEEE. The V gene lost 2 bases and the J gene lost 8 bases, with 19 bases spanning the gap. Written as DNA, the CDR3 is TGTGCCAGCAGCTTACCCCCCGGGACTCGGCAGGGCTACACCTTC. It specifies CASSLPPGTRQGYTF.